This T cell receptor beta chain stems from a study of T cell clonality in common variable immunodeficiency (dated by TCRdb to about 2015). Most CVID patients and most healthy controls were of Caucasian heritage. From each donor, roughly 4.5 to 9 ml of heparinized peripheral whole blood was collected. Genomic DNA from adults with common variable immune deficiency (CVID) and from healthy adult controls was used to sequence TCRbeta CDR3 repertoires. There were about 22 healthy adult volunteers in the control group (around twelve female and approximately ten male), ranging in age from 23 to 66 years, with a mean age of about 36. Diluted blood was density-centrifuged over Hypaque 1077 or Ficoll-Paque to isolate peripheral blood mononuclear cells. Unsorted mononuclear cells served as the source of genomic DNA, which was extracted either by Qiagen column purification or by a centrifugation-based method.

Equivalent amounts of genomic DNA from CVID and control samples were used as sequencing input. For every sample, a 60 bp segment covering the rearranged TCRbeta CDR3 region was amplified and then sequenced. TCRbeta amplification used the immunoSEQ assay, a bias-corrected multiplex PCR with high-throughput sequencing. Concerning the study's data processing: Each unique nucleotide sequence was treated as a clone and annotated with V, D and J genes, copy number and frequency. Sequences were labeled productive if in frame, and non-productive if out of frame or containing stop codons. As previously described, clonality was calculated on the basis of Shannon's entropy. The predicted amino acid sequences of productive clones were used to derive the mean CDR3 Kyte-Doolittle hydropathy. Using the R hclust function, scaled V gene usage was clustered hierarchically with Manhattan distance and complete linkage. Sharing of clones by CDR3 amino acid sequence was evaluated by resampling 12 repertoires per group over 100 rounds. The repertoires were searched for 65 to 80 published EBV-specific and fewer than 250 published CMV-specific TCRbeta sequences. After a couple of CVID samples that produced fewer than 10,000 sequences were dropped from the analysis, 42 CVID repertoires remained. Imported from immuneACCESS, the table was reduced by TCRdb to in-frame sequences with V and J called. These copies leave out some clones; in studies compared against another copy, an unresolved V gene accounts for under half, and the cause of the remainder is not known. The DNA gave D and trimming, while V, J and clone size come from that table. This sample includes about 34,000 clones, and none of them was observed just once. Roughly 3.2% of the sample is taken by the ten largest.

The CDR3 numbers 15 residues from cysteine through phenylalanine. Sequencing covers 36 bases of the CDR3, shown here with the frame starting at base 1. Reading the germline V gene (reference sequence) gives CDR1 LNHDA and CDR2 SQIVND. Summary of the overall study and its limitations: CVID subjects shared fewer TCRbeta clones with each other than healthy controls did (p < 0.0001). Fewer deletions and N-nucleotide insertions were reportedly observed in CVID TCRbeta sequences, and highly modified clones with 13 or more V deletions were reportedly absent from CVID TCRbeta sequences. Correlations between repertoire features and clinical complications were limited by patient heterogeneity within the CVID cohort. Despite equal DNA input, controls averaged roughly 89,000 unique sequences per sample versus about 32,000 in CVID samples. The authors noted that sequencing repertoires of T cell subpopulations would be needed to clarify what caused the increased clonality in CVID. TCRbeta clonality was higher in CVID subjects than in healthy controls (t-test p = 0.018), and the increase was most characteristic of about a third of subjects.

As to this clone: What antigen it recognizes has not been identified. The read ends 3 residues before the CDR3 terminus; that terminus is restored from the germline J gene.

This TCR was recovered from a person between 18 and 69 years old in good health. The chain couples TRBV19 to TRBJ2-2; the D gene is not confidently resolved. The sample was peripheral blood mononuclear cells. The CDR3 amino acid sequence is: CASSMTPSVGEKLFF. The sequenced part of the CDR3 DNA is TGTGCCAGTAGTATGACACCTTCCGTGGGTGAAAAG. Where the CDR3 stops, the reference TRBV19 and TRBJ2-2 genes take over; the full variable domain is DGGITQSPKYLFRKEGQNVTLSCEQNLNHDAMYWYRQDPGQGLRLIYYSQIVNDFQKGDIAEGYSVSREKKESFPLTVTSAQKNPTAFYLCASSMTPSVGEKLFFGEGSRLTVL.